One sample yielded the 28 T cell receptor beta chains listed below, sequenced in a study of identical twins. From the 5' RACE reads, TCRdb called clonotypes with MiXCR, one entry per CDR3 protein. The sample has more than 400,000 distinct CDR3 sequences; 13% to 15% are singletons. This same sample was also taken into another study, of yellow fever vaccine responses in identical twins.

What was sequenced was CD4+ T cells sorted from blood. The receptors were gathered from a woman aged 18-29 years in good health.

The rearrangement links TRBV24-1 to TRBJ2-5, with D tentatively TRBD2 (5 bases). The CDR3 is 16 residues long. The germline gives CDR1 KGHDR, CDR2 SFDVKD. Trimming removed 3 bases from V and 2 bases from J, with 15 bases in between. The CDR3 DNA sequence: TGTGCCACCAGTGATGGGTTTCCTAGCAAACAAGAGACCCAGTACTTC. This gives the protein CATSDGFPSKQETQYF.

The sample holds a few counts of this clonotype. The CDR3 here is CASSNSGATYEQYF. The CDR3 bases are TGTGCCAGCTCAAACAGCGGGGCCACCTACGAGCAGTACTTC. This chain joins TRBV18 and TRBJ2-7, with TRBD2 matching 7 bases. Germline V gene data show CDR1 as KGHSH and CDR2 as LQKENI. The CDR3 contains 14 residues. Losses at the gene ends were 5 bases for V and 2 bases for J; bases not matched to a gene: 6.

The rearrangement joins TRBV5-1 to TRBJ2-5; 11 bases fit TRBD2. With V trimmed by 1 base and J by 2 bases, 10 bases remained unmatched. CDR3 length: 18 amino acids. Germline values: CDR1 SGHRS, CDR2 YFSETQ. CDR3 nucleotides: TGCGCCAGCAGCTTGACTAGCGGGAGTTTAAGGTTTCAAGAGACCCAGTACTTC. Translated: CASSLTSGSLRFQETQYF.

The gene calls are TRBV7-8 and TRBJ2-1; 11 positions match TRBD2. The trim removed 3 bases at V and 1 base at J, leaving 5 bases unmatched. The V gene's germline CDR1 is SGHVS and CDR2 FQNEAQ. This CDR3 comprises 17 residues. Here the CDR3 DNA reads TGTGCCAGCAGCTTTCCGGGACTAGCGGATTCCTACAATGAGCAGTTCTTC. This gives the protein CASSFPGLADSYNEQFF.

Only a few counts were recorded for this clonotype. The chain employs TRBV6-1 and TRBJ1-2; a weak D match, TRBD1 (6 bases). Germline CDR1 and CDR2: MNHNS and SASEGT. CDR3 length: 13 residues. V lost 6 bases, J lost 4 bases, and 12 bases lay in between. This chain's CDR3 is CASRDLQGYGYTF. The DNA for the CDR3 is TGTGCCAGCAGGGACCTACAGGGCTATGGCTACACCTTC.

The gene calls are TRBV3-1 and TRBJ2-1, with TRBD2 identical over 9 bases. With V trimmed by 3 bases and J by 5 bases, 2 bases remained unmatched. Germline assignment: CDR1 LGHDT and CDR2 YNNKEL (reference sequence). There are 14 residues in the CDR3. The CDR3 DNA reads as TGTGCCAGCAGCCAGCGGGGGGGGAACAATGAGCAGTTCTTC. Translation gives CASSQRGGNNEQFF.

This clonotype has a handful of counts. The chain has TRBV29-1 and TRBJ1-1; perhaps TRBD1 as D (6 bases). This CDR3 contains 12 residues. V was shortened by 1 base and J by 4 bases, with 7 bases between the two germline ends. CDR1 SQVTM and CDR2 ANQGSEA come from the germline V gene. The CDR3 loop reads CSVEGTVTEAFF. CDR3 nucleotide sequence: TGCAGCGTTGAAGGGACAGTCACTGAAGCTTTCTTT.

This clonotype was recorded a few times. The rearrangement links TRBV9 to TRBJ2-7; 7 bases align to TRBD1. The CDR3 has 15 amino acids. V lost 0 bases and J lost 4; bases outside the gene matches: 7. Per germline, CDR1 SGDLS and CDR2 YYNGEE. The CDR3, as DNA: TGTGCCAGCAGCGTAGGTGACAGGGTCTATTACGAGCAGTACTTC. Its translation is CASSVGDRVYYEQYF. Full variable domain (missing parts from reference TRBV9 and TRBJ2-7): DSGVTQTPKHLITATGQRVTLRCSPRSGDLSVYWYQQSLDQGLQFLIQYYNGEERAKGNILERFSAQQFPDLHSELNLSSLELGDSALYFCASSVGDRVYYEQYFGPGTRLTVT.

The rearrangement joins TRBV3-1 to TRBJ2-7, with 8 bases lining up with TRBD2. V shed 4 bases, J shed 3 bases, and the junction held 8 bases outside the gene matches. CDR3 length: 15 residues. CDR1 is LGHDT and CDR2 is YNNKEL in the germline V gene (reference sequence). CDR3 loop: CASSPRTSIIYEQYF. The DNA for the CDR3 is TGTGCCAGCAGCCCCAGGACTAGCATCATCTACGAGCAGTACTTC.

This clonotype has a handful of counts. CDR3 sequence: CASTSDVDTQYF. The CDR3 nucleotides are TGTGCCAGCACCAGCGATGTAGATACGCAGTATTTT. This chain joins TRBV7-8 and TRBJ2-3; D unclear. The germline V and J ends were trimmed by 7 bases and 5 bases, with 10 bases remaining between them. The germline V gene encodes CDR1 SGHVS and CDR2 FQNEAQ. The CDR3 spans 12 residues.

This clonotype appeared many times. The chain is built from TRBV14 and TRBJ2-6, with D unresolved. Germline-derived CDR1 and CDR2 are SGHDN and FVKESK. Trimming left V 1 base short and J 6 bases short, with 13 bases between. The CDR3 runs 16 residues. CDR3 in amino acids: CASSQVGFGMANVLTF. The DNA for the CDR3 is TGTGCCAGCAGCCAAGTCGGCTTCGGAATGGCCAACGTCCTGACTTTC. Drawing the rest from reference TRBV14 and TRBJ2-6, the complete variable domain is EAGVTQFPSHSVIEKGQTVTLRCDPISGHDNLYWYRRVMGKEIKFLLHFVKESKQDESGMPNNRFLAERTGGTYSTLKVQPAELEDSGVYFCASSQVGFGMANVLTFGAGSRLTVL.

The DNA of the CDR3 is TGCGCCAGCAGCTCCAGACTAGCGGGTGTCCATGAGCAGTTCTTC. Amino acid sequence: CASSSRLAGVHEQFF. This chain connects TRBV5-1 to TRBJ2-1; TRBD2 matches at 10 bases. Germline V gives CDR1 SGHRS, CDR2 YFSETQ. V lost 3 bases, J lost 8 bases, and 8 bases stayed unmatched. CDR3 length: 15 amino acids.

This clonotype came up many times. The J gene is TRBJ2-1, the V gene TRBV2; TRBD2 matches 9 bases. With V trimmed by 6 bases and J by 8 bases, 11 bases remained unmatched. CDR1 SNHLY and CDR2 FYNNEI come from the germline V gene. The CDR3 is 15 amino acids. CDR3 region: CASSLSGGPWDEQFF. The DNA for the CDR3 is TGTGCCAGCAGCCTTAGCGGGGGTCCATGGGATGAGCAGTTCTTC.

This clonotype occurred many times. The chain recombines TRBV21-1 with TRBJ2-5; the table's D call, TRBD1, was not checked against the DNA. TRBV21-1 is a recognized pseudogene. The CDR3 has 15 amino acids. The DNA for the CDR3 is TGTGCCAGCAGCCACCCGCAGGGTCTCCAAGAGACCCAGTACTTC. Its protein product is CASSHPQGLQETQYF.

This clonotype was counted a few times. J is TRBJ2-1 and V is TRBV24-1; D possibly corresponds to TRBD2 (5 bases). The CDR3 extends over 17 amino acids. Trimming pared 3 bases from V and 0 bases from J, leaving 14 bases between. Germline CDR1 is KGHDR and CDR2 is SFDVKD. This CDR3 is CATSDPRTFSSYNEQFF. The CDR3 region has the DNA TGTGCCACCAGTGATCCACGGACTTTTAGCTCCTACAATGAGCAGTTCTTC.

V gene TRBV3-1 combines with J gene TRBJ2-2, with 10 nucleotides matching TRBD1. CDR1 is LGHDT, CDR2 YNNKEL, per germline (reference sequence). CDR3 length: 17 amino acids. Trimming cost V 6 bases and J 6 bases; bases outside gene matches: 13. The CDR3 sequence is CASRLITGTGVSGELFF. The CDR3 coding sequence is TGTGCCAGCAGACTTATTACTGGGACAGGGGTATCCGGGGAGCTGTTTTTT. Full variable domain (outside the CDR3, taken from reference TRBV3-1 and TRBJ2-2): DTAVSQTPKYLVTQMGNDKSIKCEQNLGHDTMYWYKQDSKKFLKIMFSYNNKELIINETVPNRFSPKSPDKAHLNLHINSLELGDSAVYFCASRLITGTGVSGELFFGEGSRLTVL.

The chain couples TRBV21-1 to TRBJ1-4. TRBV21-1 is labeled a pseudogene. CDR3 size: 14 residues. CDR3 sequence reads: CASSKGQHNEKLFF. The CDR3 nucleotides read TGTGCCAGCAGCAAAGGGCAGCATAATGAAAAACTGTTTTTT.

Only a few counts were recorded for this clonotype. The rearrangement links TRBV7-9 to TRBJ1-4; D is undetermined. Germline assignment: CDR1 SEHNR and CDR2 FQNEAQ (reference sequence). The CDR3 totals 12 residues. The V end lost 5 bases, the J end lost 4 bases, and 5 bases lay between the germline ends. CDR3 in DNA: TGTGCCAGCAGCCCAAATAATGAAAAACTGTTTTTT. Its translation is CASSPNNEKLFF. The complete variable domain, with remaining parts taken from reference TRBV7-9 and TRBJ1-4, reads DTGVSQNPRHKITKRGQNVTFRCDPISEHNRLYWYRQTLGQGPEFLTYFQNEAQLEKSRLLSDRFSAERPKGSFSTLEIQRTEQGDSAMYLCASSPNNEKLFFGSGTQLSVL.

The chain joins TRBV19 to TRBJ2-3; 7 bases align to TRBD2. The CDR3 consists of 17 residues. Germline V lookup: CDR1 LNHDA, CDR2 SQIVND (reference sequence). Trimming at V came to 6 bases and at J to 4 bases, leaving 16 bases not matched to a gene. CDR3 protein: CASRKRSGTTPSDTQYF. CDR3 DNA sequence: TGTGCCAGTAGGAAGAGATCCGGGACTACCCCGTCAGATACGCAGTATTTT.

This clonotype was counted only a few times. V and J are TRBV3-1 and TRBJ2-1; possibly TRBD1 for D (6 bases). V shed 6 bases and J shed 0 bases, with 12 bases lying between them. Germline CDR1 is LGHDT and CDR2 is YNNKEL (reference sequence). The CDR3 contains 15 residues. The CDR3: CASRHTGSSYNEQFF. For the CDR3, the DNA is TGTGCCAGCAGACATACAGGGAGCTCCTACAATGAGCAGTTCTTC.

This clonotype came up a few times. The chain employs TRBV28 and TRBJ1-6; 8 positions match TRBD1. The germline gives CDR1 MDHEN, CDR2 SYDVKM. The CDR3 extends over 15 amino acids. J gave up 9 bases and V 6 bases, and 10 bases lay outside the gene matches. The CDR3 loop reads CASSPRTGLSSPLHF. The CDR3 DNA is TGTGCCAGCAGCCCCCGGACAGGGTTGAGTTCACCCCTCCACTTT.

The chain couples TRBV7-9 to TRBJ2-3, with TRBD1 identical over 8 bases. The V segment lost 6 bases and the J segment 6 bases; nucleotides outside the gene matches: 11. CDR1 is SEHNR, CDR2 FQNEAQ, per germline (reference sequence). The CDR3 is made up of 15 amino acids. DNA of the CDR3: TGTGCCAGCAGAGTGTGGACAGGGCCGTCGGATACGCAGTATTTT. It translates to CASRVWTGPSDTQYF.

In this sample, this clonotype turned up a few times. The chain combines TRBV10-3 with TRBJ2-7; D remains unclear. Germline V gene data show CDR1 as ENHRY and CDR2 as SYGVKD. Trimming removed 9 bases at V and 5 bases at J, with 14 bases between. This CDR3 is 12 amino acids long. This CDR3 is CAMAARPDEQYF. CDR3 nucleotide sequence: TGTGCCATGGCAGCTAGACCGGACGAGCAGTACTTC.

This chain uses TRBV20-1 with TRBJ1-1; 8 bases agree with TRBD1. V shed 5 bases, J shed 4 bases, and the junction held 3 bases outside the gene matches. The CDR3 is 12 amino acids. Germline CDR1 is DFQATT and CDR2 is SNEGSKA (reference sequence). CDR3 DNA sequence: TGCAGTGCTGGGACAGGACTCACTGAAGCTTTCTTT. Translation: CSAGTGLTEAFF.

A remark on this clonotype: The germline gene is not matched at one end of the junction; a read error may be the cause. The CDR3 nucleotides are TGTGCCAGCAGCTTAGATCGGAGCAGAGGAGTTTTC. Amino acid sequence: CASSLDRSRGVF. The genes are TRBV11-2 and TRBJ2-7, with D uncertain. This CDR3 is built from 12 residues. Germline values: CDR1 SGHAT, CDR2 FQNNGV.

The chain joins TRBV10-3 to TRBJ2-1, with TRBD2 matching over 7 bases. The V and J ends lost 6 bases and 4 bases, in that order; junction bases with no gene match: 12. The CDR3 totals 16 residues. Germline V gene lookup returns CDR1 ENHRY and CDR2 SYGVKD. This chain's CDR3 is CAISRKGGEIYNEQFF. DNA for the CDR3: TGTGCCATCAGCCGCAAGGGAGGGGAGATATACAATGAGCAGTTCTTC.

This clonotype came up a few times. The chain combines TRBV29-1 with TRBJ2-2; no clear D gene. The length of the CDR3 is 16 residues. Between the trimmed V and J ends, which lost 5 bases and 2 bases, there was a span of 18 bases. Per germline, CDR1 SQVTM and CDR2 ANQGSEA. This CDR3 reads CSVSGSQEPNTGELFF. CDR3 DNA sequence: TGCAGCGTTTCGGGCAGCCAGGAACCAAACACCGGGGAGCTGTTTTTT.

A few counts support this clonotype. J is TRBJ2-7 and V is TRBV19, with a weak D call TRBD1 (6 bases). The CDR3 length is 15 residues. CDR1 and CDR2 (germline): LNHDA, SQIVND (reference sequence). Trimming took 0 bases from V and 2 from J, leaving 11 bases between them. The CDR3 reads CASSIEGASAYEQYF. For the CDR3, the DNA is TGTGCCAGTAGTATAGAGGGGGCTAGTGCCTACGAGCAGTACTTC.